Included here is one T cell receptor (beta chain) sequence, with context. The V gene's germline CDR1 is LNHDA and CDR2 SQIVND (reference sequence). CDR3 size: 14 residues. With 7 bases removed from V and 2 bases from J, the gap between germline ends came to 14 bases. The repertoire was sequenced with immunoSEQ multiplex PCR; TCRdb's copy has only in-frame clones and lacks some. The data contain about 76,000 clones, 87% of them singletons. This sample is drawn from a study of glioma-infiltrating T cells after dendritic cell vaccination. Documented time point: after dendritic cell vaccination, including at tumor progression/relapse.

The sequencing used blood, collected after dendritic cell vaccination. The chain joins TRBV19 to TRBJ1-2; maybe TRBD1 (6 bases). The source of this sequence is a human donor with glioblastoma. This CDR3 reads CASIPGTGNYGYTF. In nucleotides, the CDR3 is TGTGCCAGTATTCCAGGCACAGGGAACTATGGCTACACCTTC.